One and the same sample provided the 12 T cell receptor beta chains below, sequenced in a study of T cells in Graves' hyperthyroidism and ophthalmopathy. RNA transcripts provided the source from which TCR beta CDR3 regions were amplified. With the HTBI primer set, the TCR CDR3 went through a first round of RT-PCR. TCRdb independently ran MiXCR on the multiplex PCR reads; one entry per CDR3 protein. Here the sample spans approximately 640,000 distinct CDR3 sequences, around 15% being singletons. The source material was blood. The origin of the receptors is a woman aged 25 to 45 with Graves' hyperthyroidism.

The chain links TRBV5-1 to TRBJ1-2, with a tentative D call TRBD1 (5 bases). Trimming removed 0 bases from V and 4 bases from J, with 10 bases in between. Germline loops: CDR1 SGHRS, CDR2 YFSETQ. This CDR3 spans 14 amino acids. CDR3 region: CASSLGGVFYGYTF. The DNA of the CDR3 is TGCGCCAGCAGCTTGGGAGGGGTTTTCTATGGCTACACCTTC. The variable domain in full, with the rest retrieved from reference TRBV5-1 and TRBJ1-2, is KAGVTQTPRYLIKTRGQQVTLSCSPISGHRSVSWYQQTPGQGLQFLFEYFSETQRNKGNFPGRFSGRQFSNSRSEMNVSTLELGDSALYLCASSLGGVFYGYTFGSGTRLTVV.

This clonotype was found many times. The genes are TRBV2 and TRBJ1-3; D call uncertain. Germline V lookup: CDR1 SNHLY, CDR2 FYNNEI. V lost 4 bases and J 8 bases, leaving 12 bases between the germline ends. CDR3 length: 13 amino acids. CDR3 coding DNA: TGTGCCAGCAGTGCAAGGGCCGGGGACACCATATATTTT. Translated: CASSARAGDTIYF.

This clonotype was picked up many times. The genes are TRBV27 and TRBJ1-5, with D possibly matching TRBD1 (6 bases). The germline V gene encodes CDR1 MNHEY and CDR2 SMNVEV (reference sequence). The CDR3 totals 16 residues. V dropped 5 bases and J dropped 0 bases, with 14 bases sitting between them. CDR3 nucleotides: TGTGCCAGCAGTCCCGGACAGCAGTATAGCAATCAGCCCCAGCATTTT. It yields the protein CASSPGQQYSNQPQHF.

For this clonotype: This may arise from a read error, as a much more abundant clone is one base away. The gene calls are TRBV2 and TRBJ2-3; 9 bases fit TRBD1. V was pared by 8 bases and J by 8 bases, with 8 bases of the junction left unmatched. The CDR3 totals 13 residues. Germline V gene lookup returns CDR1 SNHLY and CDR2 FYNNEI. This chain's CDR3 is CASSGTGPGTQYF. CDR3 nucleotides: TGTGCCAGCTCCGGGACAGGGCCTGGTACGCAGTATTTT.

A note on this clonotype: This may stem from a read error, because a much larger clone lies one nucleotide away. The chain links TRBV20-1 to TRBJ1-2; D not certain. The CDR3 totals 13 residues. Trimming removed 1 base from V and 10 bases from J, with 16 bases in between. Per the germline V gene, CDR1 is DFQATT and CDR2 is SNEGSKA (reference sequence). The CDR3 protein is CSARVEGWDAYTF. In DNA, the CDR3 is TGCAGTGCTAGAGTGGAAGGGTGGGATGCCTACACCTTC.

This clonotype appeared many times. The chain has TRBV4-1 and TRBJ2-5, with TRBD2 identical over 8 bases. Trimming at V came to 1 base and at J to 1 base, leaving 8 bases not matched to a gene. Germline loops: CDR1 MGHRA, CDR2 YSYEKL. This CDR3 has 17 amino acids. The CDR3: CASSQARGLGLQETQYF. In DNA, the CDR3 is TGCGCCAGCAGCCAAGCTAGGGGACTAGGGCTCCAAGAGACCCAGTACTTC.

This clonotype was seen ten or more times. The chain carries TRBV25-1 and TRBJ2-7; D remains ambiguous. The CDR3 contains 12 residues. Per germline, CDR1 MGHDK and CDR2 SYGVNS. The V end was cut by 6 bases, the J end by 2 bases, with 8 bases between. CDR3 DNA: TGTGCCAGCAGATCGGACCCCTACGAGCAGTACTTC. Protein product: CASRSDPYEQYF.

The chain uses TRBV18 and TRBJ1-4; D is unresolved. Trimming cost V 3 bases and J 8 bases, with 13 bases left between them. CDR3 length equals 14 residues. Per the germline V gene, CDR1 is KGHSH and CDR2 is LQKENI. The CDR3 DNA reads TGTGCCAGCTCACCTCCCTCGGGAAGCGAAAAACTGTTTTTT. Amino acids: CASSPPSGSEKLFF.

The sample holds many counts of this clonotype. CDR3 sequence (DNA): TGTGCCAGTAGCACCGAAAGACAGGGGGGTGGCACTGAAGCTTTCTTT. Translated, it gives CASSTERQGGGTEAFF. The chain links TRBV19 to TRBJ1-1; 9 nucleotides match TRBD1. Germline CDR1 is LNHDA and CDR2 is SQIVND (reference sequence). The junction had 12 bases not matched to a gene; V was cut back by 6 bases and J by 4 bases. The CDR3 extends over 16 amino acids.

The chain employs TRBV27 and TRBJ2-7, with 9 bases identical to TRBD2. This CDR3 contains 15 residues. V lost 5 bases and J lost 6; bases outside the gene matches: 11. Per the germline V gene, CDR1 is MNHEY and CDR2 is SMNVEV (reference sequence). This chain's CDR3 is CASSDPGKAGGEQYF. DNA of the CDR3: TGTGCCAGCAGTGATCCGGGAAAAGCGGGGGGCGAGCAGTACTTC.

With respect to this clonotype: A much bigger clone sits one base away, suggesting this may be a read error. The chain recombines TRBV7-3 with TRBJ1-6; D not certain. Germline V gives CDR1 SGHTA, CDR2 FQGTGA. CDR3 length equals 13 residues. CDR3 DNA: TGTGCCAGCAGCTTAACGTCGAATACACCCCCCCACTTT. This translates into CASSLTSNTPPHF.

This clonotype occurred many times. The rearrangement joins TRBV30 to TRBJ2-5; D call uncertain. V was trimmed by 2 bases and J by 3 bases, leaving 4 bases between them. Germline assignment: CDR1 GTSNPN and CDR2 SVGIG (reference sequence). The length of the CDR3 is 11 residues. The DNA for the CDR3 is TGTGCCTGGAGTCGTAAAGAGACCCAGTACTTC. It specifies CAWSRKETQYF.